The source of this T cell receptor (beta chain) is a study of blood T cells in healthy people across ages. V lost 4 bases, J lost 5 bases, and 14 bases stayed unmatched. The CDR3 has 17 amino acids. CDR1 is MGHDK and CDR2 is SYGVNS in the germline V gene. In terms of origin and age, donors were healthy Caucasian individuals from Russia aged about 6 to 95. Donors each provided 7.5 to 10 milliliters of peripheral blood. It was with a sample-barcoded 5' primer and a J-beta primer mix that a second PCR of roughly 7 to 12 cycles was run. Each CDR3 protein gets one entry after TCRdb re-called the 5' RACE reads with MiXCR. The table has fewer than 700,000 distinct CDR3 sequences, around 38% seen once. General observations from the study: It was the long-lived donors that had more naive CD4+ cells and higher diversity than aged donors. Older individuals had lower TCR beta diversity per million T cells (the decline was roughly linear).

To note about this clonotype: Its target is unknown.

Sequenced: blood. The clonotype originates from a man older than 75 in good health. V gene TRBV25-1 combines with J gene TRBJ1-1, with TRBD1 matching over 9 bases. CDR3 in DNA: TGTGCCAGCAGTGCCTCCGGGACAGGGTATGGGGGGACTGAAGCTTTCTTT. Its protein is CASSASGTGYGGTEAFF. The whole variable domain, filled in from reference TRBV25-1 and TRBJ1-1, reads EADIYQTPRYLVIGTGKKITLECSQTMGHDKMYWYQQDPGMELHLIHYSYGVNSTEKGDLSSESTVSRIRTEHFPLTLESARPSHTSQYLCASSASGTGYGGTEAFFGQGTRLTVV.